This T cell receptor (beta chain) comes out of a study of T cell responses to AZD1222 COVID-19 vaccine. Study-level points and caveats: Clonal diversity was possibly underestimated, and white British individuals and females predominated among donors. Vaccine-associated CD4 TCRs ranged over spike, dominating at 160-218 and 743-854. Only six individuals given AZD1222 were seropositive at baseline. Spike-specific TCR repertoires showed rising breadth and depth after two AZD1222 doses.

Repertoires were generated with immunoSEQ multiplex PCR, while TCRdb's copy carries only in-frame clones and drops some. The sample holds roughly 100,000 clones, roughly 90% seen once. To note about this clone: The antigen remains undetermined.

The CDR3 length is 13 residues. Germline CDR1 and CDR2: LGHNA and YNFKEQ. V lost 3 bases, J lost 6 bases, and 12 bases lay in between. J is TRBJ2-7 and V is TRBV4-2; the D call may be TRBD1 or TRBD2 (5 bases each). The receptor comes from an adult in good health. This sample comprised peripheral blood, obtained on day 0 of AZD1222 vaccination. DNA of the CDR3: TGTGCCAGCAGCCAGCTGCAGGGAGTCGAGCAGTACTTC. This translates into CASSQLQGVEQYF.